This T cell receptor beta chain appears in the sequencing data of a study of human T cells and chemical hapten exposure. Whole-study context: Across samples, TCR yields varied, mostly owing to small differences in pooled library volumes.

General observations from the study: Following DPC sensitization, TCRs present above 1 in 1000 frequency showed no change.

Extraction yielded total RNA from whole blood (unfractionated). Unique molecular identifiers were affixed to discrete cDNA molecules within the library. Study processing details: From around 20,000 to 690,000 TCRs were found per sample, with a median of approximately 96,000. A single record per CDR3 protein comes from TCRdb applying MiXCR to the reads. TCRdb's processing, not the authors', yielded these V and J calls. Seen here are around 120,000 distinct CDR3 sequences, around 9% observed once, and the top ten hold 1.2% to 1.5%. Germline values: CDR1 SGHAT, CDR2 FQNNGV. The CDR3 extends over 17 amino acids. Unmatched junction bases numbered 10, after V lost 3 bases and J lost 2 bases. There are a few counts of this clonotype. Antigen: not known.

The chain is built from TRBV11-2 and TRBJ1-3; 7 nucleotides match TRBD1. Input material: whole blood. The origin of this receptor is a human donor in good health. Some clones in this sample may be carry-over from other donors' samples. The CDR3 DNA is TGTGCCAGCAGCTTCGGCCCCCCGACAGGGACTGGAAACACCATATATTTT. Amino acid sequence: CASSFGPPTGTGNTIYF.